This T cell receptor beta chain was sequenced for a study of T cell repertoires in cytomegalovirus infection. Study context: Public TCR beta signatures marked donors with CMV infection and the matching HLA.

The table lists this clonotype with many counts. The length of the CDR3 is 13 residues. V dropped 0 bases and J dropped 8 bases, with 8 bases sitting between them. Each CDR3 protein gets one entry after TCRdb re-called the reads with MiXCR. In the table there are approximately 500,000 distinct CDR3 sequences, 16% of which are singletons. This sequence joins TRBV23-1 and TRBJ1-5, with D hard to call. TRBV23-1 is treated as an ORF (open reading frame) with a function not yet certain. The sequence was obtained from a human donor in good health (CMV status not recorded). Some clones in this sample may be carry-over from other donors' samples. Sequencing was done on a sample of CD8+ T cells from PBMCs. In DNA, the CDR3 is TGCGCCAGCAGTCAATCCTGCTTAAAGCCCCAGCATTTT. Translation gives CASSQSCLKPQHF.